These 19 T cell receptor beta chains originate from one sample sequenced in a study of early stage breast cancer tumors. Sequenced by immunoSEQ multiplex PCR; TCRdb stores in-frame clones only, minus some. The data show some 70,000 clones, roughly three quarters seen once. Sequenced: blood. The receptor source for this set is a person between 55 and 70 years old with breast cancer.

The chain recombines TRBV20-1 with TRBJ2-7; no clear D. This CDR3 is 11 amino acids long. Germline lookup yields CDR1 DFQATT and CDR2 SNEGSKA (reference sequence). V dropped 6 bases and J dropped 1 base, with 7 bases sitting between them. In nucleotides, the CDR3 is TGCAGTGCCGAGAAGTCCTACGAGCAGTACTTC. Its protein is CSAEKSYEQYF.

The chain uses TRBV6-4 and TRBJ2-7; D is uncertain. Germline CDR1 is MRHNA and CDR2 is SNTAGT. V was pared by 0 bases and J by 2 bases, with 14 bases between. This CDR3 is built from 16 residues. DNA for the CDR3: TGTGCCAGCAGTGACTCGAGTCGACCCACTACCTACGAGCAGTACTTC. Amino acid sequence: CASSDSSRPTTYEQYF.

V and J are TRBV7-9 and TRBJ1-1; no clear D. The germline V gene encodes CDR1 SEHNR and CDR2 FQNEAQ (reference sequence). Trimming stripped 5 bases from V and 6 bases from J, with 13 bases between. This CDR3 is built from 13 residues. The DNA of the CDR3 is TGTGCCAGCAGCCCCAGAAATCCCGCTGAAGCTTTCTTT. It specifies CASSPRNPAEAFF.

The sample holds one count of this clone. The chain has TRBV25-1 and TRBJ1-6; D is uncertain. CDR3 length equals 14 residues. V dropped 7 bases and J dropped 10 bases, with 17 bases sitting between them. CDR1 is MGHDK and CDR2 is SYGVNS in the germline V gene. The CDR3 DNA sequence: TGTGCCAGCAATCCGTCGGGAGGAGAATCACCCCTCCACTTT. It codes for CASNPSGGESPLHF.

This clone was detected only once. CDR3 amino acids: CASSHDRDRVHIQYF. CDR3 coding DNA: TGCGCCAGCAGCCACGACCGGGACAGGGTGCACATTCAGTACTTC. The chain joins TRBV4-3 to TRBJ2-4; 9 nucleotides line up with TRBD1. After removal of 3 bases from V and 8 bases from J, the junction contained 8 bases not matched to a gene. Looked up from germline, CDR1 is LGHNA and CDR2 is YSLEER. The CDR3 is 15 residues long.

This clone has more than one count but fewer than ten. The chain recombines TRBV4-2 with TRBJ1-5, with unresolved D. V dropped 4 bases and J dropped 4 bases, with 8 bases sitting between them. The germline gives CDR1 LGHNA, CDR2 YNFKEQ. This CDR3 comprises 13 residues. The CDR3 DNA follows: TGTGCCAGCAGCCCCGAAGGGAATCAGCCCCAGCATTTT. Encoded protein: CASSPEGNQPQHF.

J is TRBJ1-6 and V is TRBV7-8; maybe TRBD1 (5 bases). The V and J ends lost 5 bases and 7 bases respectively, with 12 bases between them. CDR3 length: 14 amino acids. The germline gives CDR1 SGHVS, CDR2 FQNEAQ. The CDR3 region is CASSHDWGNSPLHF. The CDR3 bases are TGTGCCAGCAGCCACGACTGGGGGAATTCACCCCTCCACTTT.

Regarding this clone: The junction differs from germline at one of its ends, possibly a read error. This rearrangement joins TRBV2 to TRBJ1-2; D remains unclear. The CDR3 sequence is 11 residues long. Germline V gene data show CDR1 as SNHLY and CDR2 as FYNNEI. CDR3 sequence reads: CASSDGYSYTF. CDR3 nucleotide sequence: TGTGCCAGCAGTGACGGCTATAGCTACACCTTC.

This chain uses TRBV27 with TRBJ2-7; perhaps D is TRBD1 or TRBD2 (5 bases each). The CDR3 runs to 15 residues. Trimming stripped 7 bases from V and 2 bases from J, with 18 bases between. Germline CDR1 reads MNHEY; CDR2 reads SMNVEV (reference sequence). CDR3 protein: CASTLRGWGPYEQYF. In nucleotides, the CDR3 is TGTGCCAGCACCTTAAGGGGCTGGGGACCCTACGAGCAGTACTTC.

J is TRBJ2-2 and V is TRBV9, with D hard to call. This CDR3 region has 13 residues. The V gene lost 0 bases and the J gene lost 5 bases, with 5 bases spanning the gap. Per germline, CDR1 SGDLS and CDR2 YYNGEE. The CDR3 DNA sequence: TGTGCCAGCAGCGTAGGACCAACCGGGGAGCTGTTTTTT. This encodes CASSVGPTGELFF.

This clone occurred once. This chain links TRBV5-1 with TRBJ2-5; TRBD1 matches at 9 bases. Germline V lookup: CDR1 SGHRS, CDR2 YFSETQ. After removal of 0 bases from V and 2 bases from J, the junction contained 5 bases not matched to a gene. This CDR3 spans 16 amino acids. The CDR3 loop is CASSLAGQGGQETQYF. The CDR3 DNA reads TGCGCCAGCAGCTTGGCGGGACAGGGAGGACAAGAGACCCAGTACTTC.

This clone was detected only a few times. This chain connects TRBV6-6 to TRBJ1-2, with D possibly TRBD1 on 6 matching bases. This CDR3 has 13 residues. V shed 6 bases and J shed 8 bases, with 16 bases lying between them. Germline V gene lookup returns CDR1 MNHNY and CDR2 SVGAGI (reference sequence). For the CDR3, the DNA is TGTGCCAGCAGGGTTCAGGGGCAAGGGGGCTACACCTTC. As protein: CASRVQGQGGYTF.

Of note for this clone: At one end, the junction sequence differs from germline, possibly due to a read error. The chain is built from TRBV28 and TRBJ2-2; D may be TRBD2 (5 bases). The CDR3 totals 13 residues. Germline lookup yields CDR1 MDHEN and CDR2 SYDVKM. The chain's CDR3 is CASTLAFSGELFF. CDR3 in DNA: TGTGCCAGCACTTTAGCGTTTTCCGGGGAGCTGTTTTTT.

The V gene is TRBV5-1, the J gene TRBJ2-3, with TRBD1 matching over 7 bases. J was trimmed by 1 base and V by 1 base; bases with no gene match: 9. The CDR3 extends over 17 amino acids. The germline CDR1 and CDR2 sequences are SGHRS and YFSETQ. CDR3 sequence reads: CASSLSEGGRGTDTQYF. CDR3 DNA sequence: TGCGCCAGCAGCTTGTCAGAAGGGGGCAGGGGCACAGATACGCAGTATTTT. Variable domain in full (rest from reference TRBV5-1 and TRBJ2-3): KAGVTQTPRYLIKTRGQQVTLSCSPISGHRSVSWYQQTPGQGLQFLFEYFSETQRNKGNFPGRFSGRQFSNSRSEMNVSTLELGDSALYLCASSLSEGGRGTDTQYFGPGTRLTVL.

This clone was recorded a few times. This sequence joins TRBV7-9 and TRBJ2-2; D gene ambiguous. This CDR3 region has 13 residues. Trimming shortened V by 1 base and J by 6 bases, and 6 bases separated the two germline ends. The V gene's germline CDR1 is SEHNR and CDR2 FQNEAQ (reference sequence). The chain's CDR3 is CASSLVDAGELFF. For the CDR3, the DNA is TGTGCCAGCAGCTTAGTGGACGCCGGGGAGCTGTTTTTT.

This clone has only a few counts. V usage is TRBV27 and J usage is TRBJ2-5; D is tentatively TRBD1 or TRBD2 (6 bases each). In germline, CDR1 is MNHEY, CDR2 SMNVEV (reference sequence). The CDR3 runs 14 residues. V dropped 3 bases and J dropped 5 bases, with 13 bases sitting between them. CDR3 loop: CASSFRGPGETQYF. CDR3 coding DNA: TGTGCCAGCAGTTTCCGGGGGCCAGGGGAGACCCAGTACTTC.

The chain joins TRBV27 to TRBJ2-3; D is unresolved. CDR3 length equals 13 residues. V was pared by 0 bases and J by 8 bases, with 9 bases between. Germline values: CDR1 MNHEY, CDR2 SMNVEV (reference sequence). The DNA of the CDR3 is TGTGCCAGCAGTTTATCCCCCGATGGTACGCAGTATTTT. This translates into CASSLSPDGTQYF.

V is TRBV6-6 and J is TRBJ2-1, with TRBD2 identical over 8 bases. The trim removed 6 bases at V and 5 bases at J, leaving 6 bases unmatched. CDR3 length: 14 amino acids. Germline V lookup: CDR1 MNHNY, CDR2 SVGAGI (reference sequence). The CDR3 DNA follows: TGTGCCAGCAGAGGCGGGAGGCACCACAATGAGCAGTTCTTC. It translates to CASRGGRHHNEQFF.

The CDR3 loop is CASSLIGGDDTQYF. CDR3 DNA: TGTGCCAGCAGCCTTATCGGGGGGGACGATACGCAGTATTTT. The rearrangement joins TRBV7-8 to TRBJ2-3, with TRBD2 matching 8 bases. Germline CDR1 is SGHVS and CDR2 is FQNEAQ. V lost 5 bases to trimming and J lost 6 bases; unmatched junction nucleotides: 7. This CDR3 region has 14 residues.